The T cell receptor (beta chain) described here comes from a study of T cell changes during pregnancy in multiple sclerosis. The method was immunoSEQ multiplex PCR; TCRdb's version includes in-frame clones alone and lacks a portion of them. The repertoire holds 93,000 or so clones, around 90% seen once, with 0.95% in the top ten. The CDR3 length is 18 residues. V lost 4 bases and J 0 bases, leaving 21 bases between the germline ends. CDR1 and CDR2 from the germline V gene are SNHLY and FYNNEI. This chain joins TRBV2 and TRBJ1-1; possibly TRBD1 for D (5 bases). The sample in question was peripheral blood, obtained before pregnancy. The clonotype originates from a female donor with multiple sclerosis, enrolled in a pregnancy study. CDR3 sequence: CASSGDRGTGNMNTEAFF. CDR3 sequence (DNA): TGTGCCAGCAGTGGGGACCGGGGGACGGGAAACATGAACACTGAAGCTTTCTTT.